This passage covers 22 T cell receptor beta chains from one sample sequenced in a study of T cell changes during pregnancy in multiple sclerosis. Generated by immunoSEQ multiplex PCR, the TCRdb table keeps only in-frame clones and is missing some. The data hold over 50,000 clones, with about 87% observed a single time. The sequencing sample was made of peripheral blood from another person, used as feeder cells. Every receptor here comes from a human donor whose cells served as feeder cells for cultures in a pregnancy study.

This clone was observed a single time. One junction end does not reproduce the germline sequence, and a read error may be involved. V gene TRBV6-5 combines with J gene TRBJ2-7; TRBD2 agrees at 7 bases. The length of the CDR3 is 12 residues. CDR1 and CDR2 from the germline V gene are MNHEY and SVGAGI. Here the CDR3 DNA reads TGTGCCAGCAGCTACTTAGCGGGCGAGCAGTACTTC. Its protein is CASSYLAGEQYF.

J is TRBJ1-3 and V is TRBV4-1; D is unclear. V was cut by 5 bases and J by 0 bases, with 11 bases left in between. The length of the CDR3 is 15 residues. The germline V gene has CDR1 MGHRA and CDR2 YSYEKL. The CDR3 loop is CASSKLIISGNTIYF. Written as DNA, the CDR3 is TGCGCCAGCAGCAAGCTAATCATCTCTGGAAACACCATATATTTT.

The genes are TRBV7-6 and TRBJ2-2; TRBD1 matches 7 bases. This CDR3 is 19 amino acids long. Germline loops: CDR1 SGHVS, CDR2 FNYEAQ. With 5 bases clipped from V and 5 bases from J, the junction kept 20 bases outside the gene matches. CDR3 in amino acids: CASSLHPGTDQQRTGELFF. Here the CDR3 DNA reads TGTGCCAGCAGCCTCCACCCCGGGACAGACCAACAAAGAACCGGGGAGCTGTTTTTT. The full variable domain, its missing parts supplied by reference TRBV7-6 and TRBJ2-2, is GAGVSQSPRYKVTKRGQDVALRCDPISGHVSLYWYRQALGQGPEFLTYFNYEAQQDKSGLPNDRFSAERPEGSISTLTIQRTEQRDSAMYRCASSLHPGTDQQRTGELFFGEGSRLTVL.

This sequence joins TRBV18 and TRBJ1-2, with a weak D call TRBD1 (6 bases). The CDR3 loop spans 13 amino acids. CDR1 is KGHSH, CDR2 LQKENI, per germline. V dropped 3 bases and J dropped 7 bases, with 12 bases sitting between them. CDR3 residues: CASSPSSGVGYTF. The CDR3 nucleotides read TGTGCCAGCTCACCCTCTTCAGGGGTTGGCTACACCTTC.

Notes on this clone: Distinct nucleotide sequences in the sample also encode this CDR3. This chain links TRBV5-1 with TRBJ2-3; tentative D call: TRBD2 (6 bases). Between the trimmed V and J ends, which lost 8 bases and 1 base, there was a span of 11 bases. The germline gives CDR1 SGHRS, CDR2 YFSETQ. The CDR3 extends over 13 amino acids. CDR3 nucleotides: TGCGCCAGTAGCACGGGGGGCACAGATACGCAGTATTTT. Its protein product is CASSTGGTDTQYF.

J is TRBJ2-7 and V is TRBV19, with D perhaps matching TRBD1 or TRBD2 (5 bases each). This CDR3 is built from 14 residues. Germline-derived CDR1 and CDR2 are LNHDA and SQIVND (reference sequence). Trimming pared 7 bases from V and 3 bases from J, leaving 16 bases between. CDR3 amino acids: CASTPGTGNYEQYF. The CDR3 DNA sequence: TGTGCCAGTACCCCCGGGACCGGTAACTACGAGCAGTACTTC.

The V and J genes are TRBV30 and TRBJ1-1; D not certain. Trimming took 0 bases from V and 3 from J, leaving 17 bases between them. CDR3 length equals 16 residues. CDR1 is GTSNPN and CDR2 is SVGIG in the germline V gene (reference sequence). DNA for the CDR3: TGTGCCTGGAGTGTAAAGGCTGCGGTTCGGGACACTGAAGCTTTCTTT. This encodes CAWSVKAAVRDTEAFF.

The chain recombines TRBV6-6 with TRBJ1-2; no reliable D call. V was clipped by 0 bases and J by 7 bases, with 9 bases between them. Germline CDR1 MNHNY, CDR2 SVGAGI (reference sequence). The CDR3 covers 13 residues. In DNA, the CDR3 is TGTGCCAGCAGTTACTCGAGCCCGCCTGGCTACACCTTC. Translation: CASSYSSPPGYTF.

The rearrangement links TRBV6-4 to TRBJ1-1; D is unclear. Germline V gene data show CDR1 as MRHNA and CDR2 as SNTAGT. The CDR3 is 14 residues long. Between the trimmed V and J ends, which lost 8 bases and 1 base, there was a span of 14 bases. CDR3 nucleotides: TGTGCCAGCTCCCCCGGCGGGGAGAACACTGAAGCTTTCTTT. Translating it yields CASSPGGENTEAFF.

The chain couples TRBV19 to TRBJ2-6, with 8 bases matching TRBD1. There are 16 residues in the CDR3. Germline CDR1 LNHDA, CDR2 SQIVND (reference sequence). Unmatched junction bases numbered 7, after V lost 8 bases and J lost 1 base. The CDR3 region is CASGTGVISGANVLTF. The DNA of the CDR3 is TGTGCCAGTGGGACAGGAGTGATTTCTGGGGCCAACGTCCTGACTTTC.

The chain uses TRBV7-9 and TRBJ2-1; no reliable D call. The ends were cut back, 11 bases at V and 0 bases at J, with 11 bases in the middle. Germline-derived CDR1 and CDR2 are SEHNR and FQNEAQ (reference sequence). CDR3 length: 13 amino acids. This CDR3 is CAGLADSYNEQFF. As DNA, the CDR3 is TGTGCCGGCTTAGCAGACTCCTACAATGAGCAGTTCTTC.

The chain joins TRBV28 to TRBJ2-1; TRBD1 matches at 9 bases. The CDR3 is 20 amino acids. Germline CDR1 MDHEN, CDR2 SYDVKM. Trimming at V came to 6 bases and at J to 1 base, leaving 19 bases not matched to a gene. CDR3 DNA sequence: TGTGCCAGCAGCTACGGGACAGGGCTGTTGTTAGTACGTTCCTACAATGAGCAGTTCTTC. As protein: CASSYGTGLLLVRSYNEQFF.

V usage is TRBV9 and J usage is TRBJ1-5, with D hard to call. Deletions cut 0 bases from V and 5 bases from J, with 6 bases between. CDR3 length: 13 amino acids. The germline gives CDR1 SGDLS, CDR2 YYNGEE. CDR3 sequence reads: CASSVGTDQPQHF. The CDR3 nucleotides are TGTGCCAGCAGCGTAGGGACGGATCAGCCCCAGCATTTT. The full variable domain, with the rest looked up from reference TRBV9 and TRBJ1-5, is DSGVTQTPKHLITATGQRVTLRCSPRSGDLSVYWYQQSLDQGLQFLIQYYNGEERAKGNILERFSAQQFPDLHSELNLSSLELGDSALYFCASSVGTDQPQHFGDGTRLSIL.

V and J are TRBV6-5 and TRBJ1-1; no clear D. The germline gives CDR1 MNHEY, CDR2 SVGAGI. The CDR3 sequence is 14 residues long. The V end was cut by 8 bases, the J end by 1 base, with 14 bases between. Here the CDR3 DNA reads TGTGCCAGCGGATCCCGGTCTAGGAACACTGAAGCTTTCTTT. It codes for CASGSRSRNTEAFF.

The CDR3 DNA sequence: TGTGCCAGCAGCGTGGAAGGACGGCCCGGGGAGCTGTTTTTT. Translation gives CASSVEGRPGELFF. V usage is TRBV5-4 and J usage is TRBJ2-2; D is ambiguous. Germline V gene data show CDR1 as SGHNT and CDR2 as YYREEE (reference sequence). With 4 bases removed from V and 6 bases from J, the gap between germline ends came to 13 bases. This CDR3 has 14 amino acids.

The chain combines TRBV13 with TRBJ2-4; D remains unclear. Trimming stripped 2 bases from V and 0 bases from J, with 14 bases between. Looked up from germline, CDR1 is PRHDT and CDR2 is FYEKMQ (reference sequence). The CDR3 sequence is 17 residues long. The CDR3 loop reads CASSLRLLGVAKNIQYF. CDR3 in DNA: TGTGCCAGCAGCTTACGGCTTTTGGGCGTAGCCAAAAACATTCAGTACTTC.

The chain has TRBV10-3 and TRBJ2-3; D may be TRBD2 (5 bases). Trimming shortened V by 7 bases and J by 2 bases, and 10 bases separated the two germline ends. Germline values: CDR1 ENHRY, CDR2 SYGVKD. CDR3 length equals 13 residues. CDR3 region: CAITGSITDTQYF. For the CDR3, the DNA is TGTGCCATCACGGGGAGCATCACAGATACGCAGTATTTT.

The chain employs TRBV6-1 and TRBJ1-1; D unclear. The V gene's germline CDR1 is MNHNS and CDR2 SASEGT. This CDR3 contains 14 residues. The V end was cut by 1 base, the J end by 0 bases, with 6 bases between. This CDR3 is CASSEEGLNTEAFF. CDR3 coding DNA: TGTGCCAGCAGTGAAGAGGGCCTGAACACTGAAGCTTTCTTT.

The chain joins TRBV11-3 to TRBJ2-1; D not resolved. V was trimmed by 5 bases and J by 3 bases, leaving 8 bases between them. The CDR3 length is 13 residues. Per germline, CDR1 SGHNT and CDR2 YENEEA. The CDR3 DNA reads as TGTGCCAGCAGCCTCAGCGACTACAATGAGCAGTTCTTC. This codes for CASSLSDYNEQFF.

The chain combines TRBV11-2 with TRBJ2-2; 7 positions agree with TRBD2. The V gene end was trimmed by 9 bases and the J gene end by 0 bases; junction bases not matched to a gene: 4. Germline CDR1 and CDR2: SGHAT and FQNNGV. CDR3 size: 14 residues. This chain's CDR3 is CASGTTANTGELFF. DNA for the CDR3: TGTGCCAGTGGGACTACAGCGAACACCGGGGAGCTGTTTTTT. The whole variable domain, filled in from reference TRBV11-2 and TRBJ2-2, reads EAGVAQSPRYKIIEKRQSVAFWCNPISGHATLYWYQQILGQGPKLLIQFQNNGVVDDSQLPKDRFSAERLKGVDSTLKIQPAKLEDSAVYLCASGTTANTGELFFGEGSRLTVL.

The V call is TRBV27, the J call TRBJ1-1, with D perhaps matching TRBD1 (6 bases). CDR3 length: 15 residues. Trimming removed 10 bases from V and 2 bases from J, with 20 bases in between. Germline CDR1 MNHEY, CDR2 SMNVEV (reference sequence). CDR3 sequence reads: CANRTRGWGNTEAFF. CDR3 nucleotides: TGTGCCAACAGGACCAGGGGCTGGGGAAACACTGAAGCTTTCTTT.

This chain links TRBV7-3 with TRBJ2-6; TRBD1 agrees at 12 bases. Germline V CDR1 and CDR2: SGHTA, FQGTGA. CDR3 size: 17 residues. V gave up 5 bases and J gave up 0 bases; unmatched junction bases: 2. The DNA for the CDR3 is TGTGCCAGCAGCCGGGACAGGGGGCTCTCTGGGGCCAACGTCCTGACTTTC. Its translation is CASSRDRGLSGANVLTF.